The 21 T cell receptor beta chains presented below share a single source sample, sequenced in a study of T cell repertoires in cytomegalovirus infection. TCRdb reprocessed the reads via MiXCR and lists one record per CDR3 protein. The sample lists hundreds of thousands of distinct CDR3 sequences, about 33% seen once, with 15% to 20% in the top ten. These receptors have no identified antigens. This specimen was cultured PBMCs, taken from culture after CMV antigen stimulation. The receptors derive from a human donor in good health (CMV status not recorded). Some clones in this sample may be carry-over from other donors' samples.

The chain is built from TRBV6-2 or TRBV6-3 and TRBJ2-1; D remains ambiguous. This CDR3 has 14 residues. Germline loops: CDR1 MNHEY, CDR2 SVGEGT. Trimming took off 0 bases at V and 6 bases at J, with 9 bases between the two ends. The CDR3 protein is CASSYSSGINEQFF. The CDR3 nucleotides are TGTGCCAGCAGTTACTCTTCTGGGATCAATGAGCAGTTCTTC.

This clonotype has only a few counts. The V and J genes are TRBV7-2 and TRBJ1-1, with a possible D match to TRBD1 (5 bases). This CDR3 contains 14 residues. The germline CDR1 and CDR2 sequences are SGHTA and FQGNSA. Trimming took 1 base from V and 3 from J, leaving 9 bases between them. CDR3 region: CASSLDDRDTEAFF. CDR3 nucleotide sequence: TGTGCCAGCAGCTTAGATGACAGAGACACTGAAGCTTTCTTT.

This clonotype came up many times. The rearrangement links TRBV11-2 to TRBJ2-1; D not certain. Trimming took 5 bases from V and 3 from J, leaving 14 bases between them. The CDR3 length is 15 residues. Germline V gene lookup returns CDR1 SGHAT and CDR2 FQNNGV. The CDR3 protein is CASSPSPPIYNEQFF. In nucleotides, the CDR3 is TGTGCCAGCAGCCCCTCCCCACCCATCTACAATGAGCAGTTCTTC.

The V and J genes are TRBV20-1 and TRBJ2-3, with 10 positions matching TRBD2. This CDR3 is built from 13 residues. V shed 8 bases, J shed 3 bases, and the junction held 5 bases outside the gene matches. Germline V gives CDR1 DFQATT, CDR2 SNEGSKA (reference sequence). The CDR3 nucleotides are TGCAGTACGTGGACTAGCGGAACAGATACGCAGTATTTT. As protein: CSTWTSGTDTQYF.

This clonotype occurred a few times. J is TRBJ2-7 and V is TRBV2; possibly TRBD2 for D (5 bases). Germline-derived CDR1 and CDR2 are SNHLY and FYNNEI. V was pared by 6 bases and J by 6 bases, with 12 bases between. CDR3 length equals 12 residues. CDR3: CASRAGVPEQYF. In DNA, the CDR3 is TGTGCCAGCAGGGCGGGTGTCCCCGAGCAGTACTTC.

This clonotype occurred a few times. This chain connects TRBV19 to TRBJ2-2; D remains ambiguous. This CDR3 contains 17 residues. Deletions cut 5 bases from V and 8 bases from J, with 24 bases between. Germline-derived CDR1 and CDR2 are LNHDA and SQIVND (reference sequence). The CDR3 reads CASSSRTPVGYMGELFF. The DNA for the CDR3 is TGTGCCAGTAGTTCCCGGACCCCCGTGGGGTATATGGGGGAGCTGTTTTTT. The variable domain in full, completed from reference TRBV19 and TRBJ2-2, reads DGGITQSPKYLFRKEGQNVTLSCEQNLNHDAMYWYRQDPGQGLRLIYYSQIVNDFQKGDIAEGYSVSREKKESFPLTVTSAQKNPTAFYLCASSSRTPVGYMGELFFGEGSRLTVL.

The chain recombines TRBV6-5 with TRBJ2-7; 7 positions match TRBD2. The CDR3 extends over 15 amino acids. Germline CDR1 is MNHEY and CDR2 is SVGAGI. After removal of 6 bases from V and 1 base from J, the junction contained 9 bases not matched to a gene. CDR3 sequence: CASSPPGGRSYEQYF. The CDR3 DNA reads as TGTGCCAGCAGCCCTCCGGGCGGGAGATCCTACGAGCAGTACTTC.

This clonotype has more than one count but fewer than ten. The gene calls are TRBV19 and TRBJ2-7; 10 bases fit TRBD2. Germline trimming cut 5 bases from V and 5 bases from J; bases unmatched to any gene: 6. The CDR3 has 14 amino acids. The germline V gene encodes CDR1 LNHDA and CDR2 SQIVND (reference sequence). CDR3: CASSPSSGSDEQYF. CDR3 in DNA: TGTGCCAGTAGTCCGTCTAGCGGGAGTGACGAGCAGTACTTC.

This clonotype was seen a handful of times. The chain combines TRBV28 with TRBJ1-2; tentative D call: TRBD1 (6 bases). The CDR3 loop spans 14 amino acids. V shed 2 bases and J shed 4 bases, with 11 bases lying between them. Germline CDR1 reads MDHEN; CDR2 reads SYDVKM. As DNA, the CDR3 is TGTGCCAGCAGTTTAGACAGGACCCTCTATGGCTACACCTTC. This codes for CASSLDRTLYGYTF.

The CDR3 DNA sequence: TGCGCCAGCAGCCAAGAAAGGGGTCAGCCCCAGCATTTT. Translating it yields CASSQERGQPQHF. J is TRBJ1-5 and V is TRBV4-1; the D gene is possibly TRBD1 (5 bases). The germline gives CDR1 MGHRA, CDR2 YSYEKL. V was pared by 0 bases and J by 6 bases, with 6 bases between. CDR3 size: 13 residues.

The J gene is TRBJ2-5, the V gene TRBV7-6, with 8 positions matching TRBD2. Trimming took 1 base from V and 4 from J; bases not matched to a gene: 8. Germline CDR1 SGHVS, CDR2 FNYEAQ. This CDR3 contains 16 residues. The CDR3 nucleotides are TGTGCCAGCAGCTTAGATGCGGGGGGATTTGGAGAGACCCAGTACTTC. This sequence encodes CASSLDAGGFGETQYF.

The chain employs TRBV20-1 and TRBJ2-7, with D uncertain. V was shortened by 1 base and J by 2 bases, with 12 bases between the two germline ends. In germline, CDR1 is DFQATT, CDR2 SNEGSKA (reference sequence). CDR3 length: 14 amino acids. The CDR3 here is CSARGPGSAYEQYF. CDR3 DNA: TGCAGTGCTAGAGGCCCGGGTTCGGCCTACGAGCAGTACTTC.

The chain has TRBV7-2 and TRBJ2-5; perhaps TRBD1 as D (6 bases). CDR1 is SGHTA, CDR2 FQGNSA, per germline. The V end was cut by 4 bases, the J end by 9 bases, with 15 bases between. This CDR3 is built from 13 residues. This CDR3 reads CASSSTTDSAQYF. The CDR3 nucleotides are TGTGCCAGCAGCTCAACAACGGACAGCGCCCAGTACTTC. Based on the CDR3 plus reference TRBV7-2 and TRBJ2-5, the full variable domain is GAGVSQSPSNKVTEKGKDVELRCDPISGHTALYWYRQSLGQGLEFLIYFQGNSAPDKSGLPSDRFSAERTGGSVSTLTIQRTQQEDSAVYLCASSSTTDSAQYFGPGTRLLVL.

The gene calls are TRBV20-1 and TRBJ1-4; D not resolved. The CDR3 loop spans 13 amino acids. V was clipped by 0 bases and J by 5 bases, with 7 bases between them. Germline V CDR1 and CDR2: DFQATT, SNEGSKA (reference sequence). This chain's CDR3 is CSARDPTNEKLFF. The CDR3 DNA is TGCAGTGCTAGAGATCCCACAAATGAAAAACTGTTTTTT.

This clonotype is a singleton in its sample. The CDR3: CASSYTGHKGTPLHF. The DNA for the CDR3 is TGTGCCAGCAGTTACACTGGACATAAAGGGACACCCCTCCACTTT. The V call is TRBV6-6, the J call TRBJ1-6; a weak D match, TRBD1 (5 bases). The CDR3 covers 15 residues. CDR1 MNHNY and CDR2 SVGAGI come from the germline V gene (reference sequence). The V end was cut by 2 bases, the J end by 11 bases, with 16 bases between.

Many counts were recorded for this clonotype. The J gene is TRBJ1-3, the V gene TRBV12-3 or TRBV12-4; D is possibly TRBD1 (5 bases). This CDR3 spans 15 amino acids. V was cut by 5 bases and J by 0 bases, with 11 bases left in between. In nucleotides, the CDR3 is TGTGCCAGCAGTCCCCGACAGAGCTCTGGAAACACCATATATTTT. This translates into CASSPRQSSGNTIYF.

This clonotype was picked up a small number of times. The chain uses TRBV28 and TRBJ2-3; 8 bases align to TRBD2. The J segment lost 4 bases and the V segment lost 8 bases, leaving 5 bases of the junction unmatched. There are 13 residues in the CDR3. Germline V gene sequence: CDR1 MDHEN, CDR2 SYDVKM. The CDR3 nucleotides read TGTGCCAGCCGGGGGGGCGTCGCAGATACGCAGTATTTT. This sequence encodes CASRGGVADTQYF.

This clonotype was seen a handful of times. The genes are TRBV6-6 and TRBJ2-3; tentatively, D is TRBD1 (5 bases). The germline gives CDR1 MNHNY, CDR2 SVGAGI (reference sequence). V gave up 4 bases and J gave up 7 bases, with 18 bases separating them. The CDR3 is 15 amino acids. The DNA of the CDR3 is TGTGCCAGCAGTTTTAGGACAACCCTGCAACATACGCAGTATTTT. This sequence encodes CASSFRTTLQHTQYF.

J is TRBJ1-5 and V is TRBV6-1; D might be TRBD1 (5 bases). The germline gives CDR1 MNHNS, CDR2 SASEGT. V was pared by 3 bases and J by 1 base, with 13 bases between. The CDR3 has 16 residues. CDR3 in amino acids: CASSEQTAPSNQPQHF. CDR3 in DNA: TGTGCCAGCAGTGAGCAGACAGCACCAAGCAATCAGCCCCAGCATTTT.

The sample holds a few counts of this clonotype. The chain employs TRBV7-2 and TRBJ1-4; 7 nucleotides agree with TRBD1. The V and J ends lost 5 bases and 3 bases, in that order; junction bases with no gene match: 9. From germline, CDR1 is SGHTA and CDR2 FQGNSA. The CDR3 contains 16 residues. CDR3: CASSPSLGQSNEKLFF. The CDR3 DNA is TGTGCCAGCAGCCCCTCGCTGGGACAGTCTAATGAAAAACTGTTTTTT. Based on the CDR3 plus reference TRBV7-2 and TRBJ1-4, the full variable domain is GAGVSQSPSNKVTEKGKDVELRCDPISGHTALYWYRQSLGQGLEFLIYFQGNSAPDKSGLPSDRFSAERTGGSVSTLTIQRTQQEDSAVYLCASSPSLGQSNEKLFFGSGTQLSVL.

The chain joins TRBV10-2 to TRBJ2-2, with no clear D. From germline, CDR1 is WSHSY and CDR2 SAAADI. Trimming stripped 3 bases from V and 6 bases from J, with 11 bases between. This CDR3 has 14 amino acids. DNA for the CDR3: TGCGCCAGCAGTGACAAAGTTAGGTCCGGGGAGCTGTTTTTT. Protein product: CASSDKVRSGELFF.